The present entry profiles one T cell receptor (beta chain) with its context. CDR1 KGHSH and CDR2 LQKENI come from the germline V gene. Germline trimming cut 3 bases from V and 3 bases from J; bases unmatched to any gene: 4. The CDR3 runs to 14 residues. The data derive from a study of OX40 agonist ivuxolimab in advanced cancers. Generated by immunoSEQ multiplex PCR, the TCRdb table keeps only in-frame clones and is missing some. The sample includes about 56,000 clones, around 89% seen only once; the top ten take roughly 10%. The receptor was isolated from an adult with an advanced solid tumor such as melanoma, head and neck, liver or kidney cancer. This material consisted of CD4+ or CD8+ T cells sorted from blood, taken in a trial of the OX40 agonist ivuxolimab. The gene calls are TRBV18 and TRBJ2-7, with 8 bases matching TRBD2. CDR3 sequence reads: CASSPQGTSYEQYF. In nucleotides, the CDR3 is TGTGCCAGCTCACCTCAGGGGACTAGCTACGAGCAGTACTTC.